These T cell receptor beta chains were read from a single sample in a study of blood T cell repertoires in COVID-19. Generated by immunoSEQ multiplex PCR, the TCRdb table keeps only in-frame clones and is missing some. The sample carries roughly 150,000 clones, around 74% recorded once. Sequencing input: peripheral blood. The receptors were gathered from a man aged 65 to 79 with acute or convalescent COVID-19. The CDR3 runs from the conserved cysteine through the conserved F or W. A D gene is named only where the DNA matches it firmly. Clone size is stated in some rows and not others, as once, few, many or a class when expanded.

cdr3_length j_call clone_size v_call d_call cdr3_nt cdr3_aa
17 TRBJ2-3 . TRBV18 TRBD2 TGTGCCAGCTCACCAGGAACTAGCGGGGGATTCACAGATACGCAGTATTTT CASSPGTSGGFTDTQYF
14 TRBJ1-6 . TRBV6-5 TRBD1 TGTGCCAGCAGTCCGAGGGGGCATAATTCACCCCTCCACTTT CASSPRGHNSPLHF
16 TRBJ2-5 . TRBV18 TRBD1 TGTGCCAGCTCACCACTGGGACAGGGGAGTCAAGAGACCCAGTACTTC CASSPLGQGSQETQYF
14 TRBJ2-5 . TRBV4-2 . TGTGCCAGCAGCCCACAGGGCAAACAAGAGACCCAGTACTTC CASSPQGKQETQYF
13 TRBJ2-2 once TRBV30 . TGTGCCTGGCGCCCCGGGTCCACCGGGGAGCTGTTTTTT CAWRPGSTGELFF
16 TRBJ1-1 . TRBV5-1 . TGCGCCAGCAGCTTGGCGGGAGGGGTCCCCCCCACTGAAGCTTTCTTT CASSLAGGVPPTEAFF
14 TRBJ2-5 . TRBV5-1 . TGCGCCAGCAGCTTTCCGCAGGGGGGCGAGACCCAGTACTTC CASSFPQGGETQYF
13 TRBJ2-5 . TRBV7-3 . TGTGCCAGCAGCGCACGGACTTCGGGGACCCAGTACTTC CASSARTSGTQYF
16 TRBJ2-7 . TRBV24-1 . TGTGCCACCAGTGATGTGACAGCGACCAACCTCCATGAGCAGTACTTC CATSDVTATNLHEQYF
14 TRBJ1-1 . TRBV5-1 . TGCGCCAGCAGCGCGACGACAGGGAACACTGAAGCTTTCTTT CASSATTGNTEAFF
15 TRBJ1-4 . TRBV5-1 . TGCGCCAGCAGCTTGGCCGGGACAACTAATGAAAAACTGTTTTTT CASSLAGTTNEKLFF
15 TRBJ2-3 . TRBV11-3 TRBD2 TGTGCCAGCAGCTTGACTAGCGGGAGTGGAGATACGCAGTATTTT CASSLTSGSGDTQYF
15 TRBJ2-1 once TRBV5-1 . TGCGCCAGCAGTTCTAGCGACCCGTCCTACAATGAGCAGTTCTTC CASSSSDPSYNEQFF
14 TRBJ2-2 few TRBV5-1 TRBD1 TGCGCCAGCGTACGACAGGGGGGTACCGGGGAGCTGTTTTTT CASVRQGGTGELFF
15 TRBJ2-3 . TRBV4-2 . TGTGCCAGCAGCCAAGGGGCGGGTGACACAGATACGCAGTATTTT CASSQGAGDTDTQYF
13 TRBJ1-2 . TRBV7-9 . TGTGCCAGCAGCATGACGGGATATGGGGGCTACACCTTC CASSMTGYGGYTF
13 TRBJ1-1 . TRBV30 TRBD1 TGTGCCTGGACCTGGGACAGGGGCACTGAAGCTTTCTTT CAWTWDRGTEAFF
15 TRBJ2-7 . TRBV19 TRBD2 TGTGCCAGTAGTATCGTAGCGGGGGTGTTCTACGAGCAGTACTTC CASSIVAGVFYEQYF
13 TRBJ2-1 . TRBV6-5 . TGTGCCAGCAGCCTTACCCAGCTAGGTGAGCAGTTCTTC CASSLTQLGEQFF
13 TRBJ2-7 . TRBV6-1 . TGTGCCAGCAGTGAAGGGGGGCACGACGAGCAGTACTTC CASSEGGHDEQYF
15 TRBJ2-3 . TRBV6-2/TRBV6-3 . TGTGCCAGCAGCCCACCGGGGAGTGGGGAAGATACGCAGTATTTT CASSPPGSGEDTQYF
13 TRBJ1-1 . TRBV3-1/TRBV3-2 . TGTGCCAGCAGCCGCTCGCGGAACACTGAAGCTTTCTTT CASSRSRNTEAFF
16 TRBJ1-3 . TRBV3-1/TRBV3-2 . TGTGCCAGCAGCCAGGATGGGGGCAGCTCTGGAAACACCATATATTTT CASSQDGGSSGNTIYF
15 TRBJ1-2 . TRBV2 TRBD1 TGTGCCAGCAGTGAAGCCGCGACAGGGCTCTATGGCTACACCTTC CASSEAATGLYGYTF
12 TRBJ2-5 . TRBV29-1 . TGCAGCGTTCGACCAGGTCCGGAGACCCAGTACTTC CSVRPGPETQYF
17 TRBJ2-2 . TRBV5-4 TRBD2 TGTGCCAGCAGCACGGGACTAGCGGGGGGGCCTGCCGGGGAGCTGTTTTTT CASSTGLAGGPAGELFF
17 TRBJ2-1 . TRBV7-3 TRBD2 TGTGCCAGCAGCAAAACCTCGGGACTAGGAGGGGACAATGAGCAGTTCTTC CASSKTSGLGGDNEQFF
15 TRBJ1-6 . TRBV18 TRBD1 TGTGCCAGCTCACGGGACAGGGGTGGTAATTCACCCCTCCACTTT CASSRDRGGNSPLHF
13 TRBJ1-5 . TRBV24-1 . TGTGCCACCAGTGATTCAGGTTATCAGCCCCAGCATTTT CATSDSGYQPQHF
15 TRBJ2-2 . TRBV30 TRBD2 TGTGCCTGGGGCGCGGGAGGGGGTTTCACCGGGGAGCTGTTTTTT CAWGAGGGFTGELFF
15 TRBJ1-2 . TRBV4-1 . TGCGCCAGCAGCCAAGAAGTCGCAGTTAACTATGGCTACACCTTC CASSQEVAVNYGYTF
14 TRBJ1-1 . TRBV11-3 TRBD1 TGTGCCAGCAGCTTAGGACAGGGGTCCACTGAAGCTTTCTTT CASSLGQGSTEAFF
12 TRBJ2-1 . TRBV19 . TGTGCCAGTGGGCGGGACTACAATGAGCAGTTCTTC CASGRDYNEQFF
14 TRBJ1-4 . TRBV6-2/TRBV6-3 . TGTGCCAGCAGCTCAGGAGGCACTAATGAAAAACTGTTTTTT CASSSGGTNEKLFF
14 TRBJ2-7 . TRBV14 . TGTGCCAGCAGCCAGGTCCAGGGGCTCGGCGAGCAGTACTTC CASSQVQGLGEQYF
13 TRBJ1-5 . TRBV21-1 . TGTGCCAGCAGCCCCGGGAGACCTCAGCCCCAGCATTTT CASSPGRPQPQHF
15 TRBJ2-3 few TRBV18 TRBD2 TGTGCCAGCTCACCACGCGGGAGGGCGGAAGATACGCAGTATTTT CASSPRGRAEDTQYF
12 TRBJ1-1 many TRBV3-1/TRBV3-2 . TGTGCCAGCAGCCGCCTCGGGTCTGGAGCTTTCTTT CASSRLGSGAFF
15 TRBJ2-7 . TRBV19 TRBD1 TGTGCCAGTAGTATCCGGGGACAGGCTGCCTACGAGCAGTACTTC CASSIRGQAAYEQYF
15 TRBJ2-1 . TRBV9 . TGTGCCAGCAGCGAGGGGGCTAGCGTCTACAATGAGCAGTTCTTC CASSEGASVYNEQFF
13 TRBJ2-7 . TRBV3-1/TRBV3-2 TRBD1 TGTGCCAGCAGCCAGGACAGGGCGGCCGAGCAGTACTTC CASSQDRAAEQYF